This is a list of T cell receptor beta chains from one sample in a study. One entry per CDR3 protein results from TCRdb running MiXCR on the 5' RACE reads. The top ten hold over 2% of the sample, which has roughly 50,000 distinct CDR3 sequences, roughly 15% seen once. What was sequenced was naive CD4+ T cells sorted from blood. These receptor sequences come from a female donor with breast cancer. Each CDR3 is given with its conserved first and last residue. A D gene is named only where the DNA matches it firmly. Clone sizes are given selectively: once, few, many, or a class where the clone is expanded.

V gene: TRBV3-1
D gene: .
J gene: TRBJ1-5
clone size: many
CDR3 protein: CASSPFMGLESALHF
CDR3 DNA: TGTGCCAGCAGCCCTTTTATGGGACTAGAATCAGCCTTGCATTTT

V gene: TRBV5-1
D gene: .
J gene: TRBJ2-3
clone size: .
CDR3 protein: CASSGWAGPGTDTQYF
CDR3 DNA: TGCGCCAGCAGCGGCTGGGCAGGGCCAGGCACAGATACGCAGTATTTT

V gene: TRBV5-4
D gene: .
J gene: TRBJ1-2
clone size: .
CDR3 protein: CASSQDRVTGYGYSF
CDR3 DNA: TGTGCCAGCAGCCAGGATAGGGTAACGGGCTATGGCTACTCCTTC

V gene: TRBV28
D gene: TRBD2
J gene: TRBJ2-7
clone size: .
CDR3 protein: CVSSLSGRAYEQYF
CDR3 DNA: TGTGTCAGCAGTTTATCCGGGAGGGCTTACGAGCAGTACTTC

V gene: TRBV4-3
D gene: .
J gene: TRBJ1-1
clone size: many
CDR3 protein: CASSPLLGIFTEAFF
CDR3 DNA: TGCGCCAGCAGCCCTTTGTTAGGCATCTTCACTGAAGCTTTCTTT

V gene: TRBV29-1
D gene: TRBD1
J gene: TRBJ2-1
clone size: many
CDR3 protein: CSVGQGAWEQFF
CDR3 DNA: TGCAGCGTTGGTCAGGGGGCTTGGGAGCAGTTCTTC

V gene: TRBV5-5
D gene: .
J gene: TRBJ2-1
clone size: .
CDR3 protein: CASSLEVPRPYF
CDR3 DNA: TGTGCCAGCAGCTTGGAGGTGCCTCGTCCGTACTTC

V gene: TRBV7-2
D gene: .
J gene: TRBJ2-4
clone size: .
CDR3 protein: CASSPGLSMDIQYF
CDR3 DNA: TGTGCCAGCAGCCCCGGACTAAGCATGGACATTCAGTACTTC

V gene: TRBV28
D gene: .
J gene: TRBJ1-4
clone size: few
CDR3 protein: CASQYTNEKLFF
CDR3 DNA: TGTGCCAGTCAGTACACCAATGAAAAACTGTTTTTT

V gene: TRBV18
D gene: .
J gene: TRBJ1-1
clone size: many
CDR3 protein: CASSDGQRAGGFF
CDR3 DNA: TGTGCCAGCTCTGACGGACAGAGGGCCGGGGGTTTCTTT

V gene: TRBV18
D gene: .
J gene: TRBJ2-2
clone size: many
CDR3 protein: CASSPPGRNTGELFF
CDR3 DNA: TGTGCCAGCTCACCACCCGGGAGAAACACCGGGGAGCTGTTTTTT

V gene: TRBV7-2
D gene: .
J gene: TRBJ1-2
clone size: .
CDR3 protein: CASSLGTSGSYGYTF
CDR3 DNA: TGTGCCAGCAGCTTAGGGACGTCGGGGTCCTATGGCTACACCTTC

V gene: TRBV29-1
D gene: TRBD2
J gene: TRBJ2-7
clone size: .
CDR3 protein: CSAGTNKVHEQYF
CDR3 DNA: TGCAGCGCCGGGACTAATAAGGTCCACGAGCAGTACTTC

V gene: TRBV20-1
D gene: TRBD1
J gene: TRBJ2-7
clone size: many
CDR3 protein: CSARVRGLFYEQYF
CDR3 DNA: TGCAGTGCTAGAGTCAGGGGGCTTTTCTACGAGCAGTACTTC

V gene: TRBV7-2
D gene: .
J gene: TRBJ2-5
clone size: once
CDR3 protein: CASSSYLEETQYF
CDR3 DNA: TGTGCCAGCAGCTCATACTTAGAAGAGACCCAGTACTTC

V gene: TRBV5-4
D gene: .
J gene: TRBJ2-4
clone size: .
CDR3 protein: CASSFTGAKNIQYF
CDR3 DNA: TGTGCCAGCAGCTTTACAGGGGCCAAAAACATTCAGTACTTC

V gene: TRBV2
D gene: TRBD2
J gene: TRBJ2-1
clone size: .
CDR3 protein: CASRGTSRYNEQFF
CDR3 DNA: TGTGCCAGCAGGGGGACTAGCCGGTACAATGAGCAGTTCTTC

V gene: TRBV7-2
D gene: TRBD2
J gene: TRBJ2-3
clone size: few
CDR3 protein: CASSPRLAGGPDTQYF
CDR3 DNA: TGTGCCAGCAGCCCACGACTAGCGGGGGGGCCAGATACGCAGTATTTT

V gene: TRBV5-1
D gene: .
J gene: TRBJ2-5
clone size: many
CDR3 protein: CASSLDTEGETQYF
CDR3 DNA: TGCGCCAGCAGCTTGGATACAGAAGGGGAGACCCAGTACTTC

V gene: TRBV20-1
D gene: .
J gene: TRBJ2-4
clone size: .
CDR3 protein: CSATRWPAKNIQYF
CDR3 DNA: TGCAGTGCTACCCGTTGGCCGGCCAAAAACATTCAGTACTTC

V gene: TRBV5-1
D gene: .
J gene: TRBJ1-1
clone size: many
CDR3 protein: CASSTQGDTEAFF
CDR3 DNA: TGCGCCAGCAGCACACAAGGGGACACTGAAGCTTTCTTT

V gene: TRBV2
D gene: .
J gene: TRBJ2-3
clone size: many
CDR3 protein: CASTKIVLVPDTQYF
CDR3 DNA: TGTGCCAGCACCAAAATAGTGCTAGTCCCAGATACGCAGTATTTT

V gene: TRBV9
D gene: TRBD2
J gene: TRBJ2-3
clone size: few
CDR3 protein: CASSPLASGGTDTQYF
CDR3 DNA: TGTGCCAGCAGCCCTCTGGCTAGCGGGGGCACAGATACGCAGTATTTT

V gene: TRBV5-1
D gene: .
J gene: TRBJ1-5
clone size: many
CDR3 protein: CASRPGTSNQPQHF
CDR3 DNA: TGCGCCAGCAGACCCGGGACAAGCAATCAGCCCCAGCATTTT

V gene: TRBV13
D gene: .
J gene: TRBJ1-6
clone size: .
CDR3 protein: CASSIRSISNSPLHF
CDR3 DNA: TGTGCCAGCAGCATCCGTTCTATCAGTAATTCACCCCTCCACTTT

V gene: TRBV10-2
D gene: .
J gene: TRBJ2-5
clone size: many
CDR3 protein: CASSDPGPEETQYF
CDR3 DNA: TGCGCCAGCAGTGATCCGGGACCAGAGGAGACCCAGTACTTC

V gene: TRBV20-1
D gene: .
J gene: TRBJ2-3
clone size: few
CDR3 protein: CSAIPEVGTDTQYF
CDR3 DNA: TGCAGTGCCATCCCGGAGGTTGGCACAGATACGCAGTATTTT

V gene: TRBV6-6
D gene: .
J gene: TRBJ2-7
clone size: many
CDR3 protein: CASNSGTYEQYF
CDR3 DNA: TGTGCCAGCAACTCGGGGACCTACGAGCAGTACTTC

V gene: TRBV20-1
D gene: .
J gene: TRBJ2-5
clone size: .
CDR3 protein: CSASNSETQYF
CDR3 DNA: TGCAGTGCTAGTAACTCAGAGACCCAGTACTTC

V gene: TRBV5-1
D gene: TRBD1
J gene: TRBJ1-2
clone size: .
CDR3 protein: CASGQGDYGYTF
CDR3 DNA: TGCGCCAGCGGACAGGGCGACTATGGCTACACCTTC

V gene: TRBV5-5
D gene: .
J gene: TRBJ2-4
clone size: .
CDR3 protein: CASSPRASGIVYIQYF
CDR3 DNA: TGTGCCAGCAGCCCGCGGGCGTCGGGAATAGTTTACATTCAGTACTTC

V gene: TRBV20-1
D gene: .
J gene: TRBJ2-5
clone size: .
CDR3 protein: CSASQKKETQYF
CDR3 DNA: TGCAGTGCTAGCCAGAAAAAAGAGACCCAGTACTTC

V gene: TRBV5-1
D gene: .
J gene: TRBJ2-7
clone size: few
CDR3 protein: CASSLSDGGGYEQYF
CDR3 DNA: TGCGCCAGCAGCTTGAGTGACGGTGGGGGATACGAGCAGTACTTC

V gene: TRBV5-1
D gene: .
J gene: TRBJ1-4
clone size: many
CDR3 protein: CASSLAVGSEKLFF
CDR3 DNA: TGCGCCAGCAGCTTGGCCGTCGGATCGGAAAAACTGTTTTTT